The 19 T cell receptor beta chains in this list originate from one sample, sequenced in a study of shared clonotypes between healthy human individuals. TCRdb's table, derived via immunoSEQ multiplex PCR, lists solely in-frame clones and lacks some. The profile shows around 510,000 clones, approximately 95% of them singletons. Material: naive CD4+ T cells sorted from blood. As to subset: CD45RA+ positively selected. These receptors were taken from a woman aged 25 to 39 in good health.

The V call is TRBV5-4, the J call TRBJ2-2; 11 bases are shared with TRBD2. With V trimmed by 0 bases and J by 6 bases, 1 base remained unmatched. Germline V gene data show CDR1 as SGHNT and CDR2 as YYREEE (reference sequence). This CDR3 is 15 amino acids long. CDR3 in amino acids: CASSLELAGAGELFF. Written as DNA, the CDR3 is TGTGCCAGCAGCTTGGAACTAGCGGGAGCCGGGGAGCTGTTTTTT. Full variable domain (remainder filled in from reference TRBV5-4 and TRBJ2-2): ETGVTQSPTHLIKTRGQQVTLRCSSQSGHNTVSWYQQALGQGPQFIFQYYREEENGRGNFPPRFSGLQFPNYSSELNVNALELDDSALYLCASSLELAGAGELFFGEGSRLTVL.

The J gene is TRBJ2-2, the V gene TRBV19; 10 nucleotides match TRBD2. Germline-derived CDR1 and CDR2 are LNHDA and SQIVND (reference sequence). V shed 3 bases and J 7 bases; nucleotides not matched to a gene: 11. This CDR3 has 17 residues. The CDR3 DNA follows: TGTGCCAGTAGTATTCCGGGGCTAGCGGGAGTTGGCGGGGAGCTGTTTTTT. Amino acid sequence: CASSIPGLAGVGGELFF.

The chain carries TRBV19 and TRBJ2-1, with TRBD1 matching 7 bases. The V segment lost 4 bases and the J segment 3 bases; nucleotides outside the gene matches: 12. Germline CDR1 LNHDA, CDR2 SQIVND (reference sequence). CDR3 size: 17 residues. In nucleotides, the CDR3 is TGTGCCAGTAGTACAACAGGGGACCCAATTCGCTACAATGAGCAGTTCTTC. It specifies CASSTTGDPIRYNEQFF.

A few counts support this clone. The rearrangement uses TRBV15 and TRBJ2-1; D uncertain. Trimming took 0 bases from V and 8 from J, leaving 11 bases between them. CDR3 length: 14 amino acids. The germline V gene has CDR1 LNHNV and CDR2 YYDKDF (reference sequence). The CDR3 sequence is CATSRDPAKDEQFF. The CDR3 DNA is TGTGCCACCAGCAGAGATCCAGCCAAGGATGAGCAGTTCTTC.

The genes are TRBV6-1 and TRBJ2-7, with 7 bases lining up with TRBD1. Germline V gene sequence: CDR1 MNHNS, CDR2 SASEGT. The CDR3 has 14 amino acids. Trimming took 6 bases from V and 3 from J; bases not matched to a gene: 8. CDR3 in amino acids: CASRKGDSLYEQYF. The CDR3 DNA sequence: TGTGCCAGCAGGAAAGGGGACAGCCTCTACGAGCAGTACTTC.

CDR3 bases: TGCGCCAGCAGCTTGGAAGGGGTTGGCGGCGGGGAGCTGTTTTTT. Its translation: CASSLEGVGGGELFF. This chain links TRBV5-1 with TRBJ2-2; possible D gene TRBD1, 5 bases. In germline, CDR1 is SGHRS, CDR2 YFSETQ. V lost 0 bases, J lost 7 bases, and 13 bases lay in between. This CDR3 has 15 residues. Variable domain in full (rest from reference TRBV5-1 and TRBJ2-2): KAGVTQTPRYLIKTRGQQVTLSCSPISGHRSVSWYQQTPGQGLQFLFEYFSETQRNKGNFPGRFSGRQFSNSRSEMNVSTLELGDSALYLCASSLEGVGGGELFFGEGSRLTVL.

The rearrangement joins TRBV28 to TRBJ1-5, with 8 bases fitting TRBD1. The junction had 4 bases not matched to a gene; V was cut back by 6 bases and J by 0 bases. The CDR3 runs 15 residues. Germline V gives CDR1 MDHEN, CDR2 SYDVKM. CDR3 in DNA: TGTGCCAGCAGGAGAGACAGGGGTAGCAATCAGCCCCAGCATTTT. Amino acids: CASRRDRGSNQPQHF. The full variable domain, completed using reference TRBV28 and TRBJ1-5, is DVKVTQSSRYLVKRTGEKVFLECVQDMDHENMFWYRQDPGLGLRLIYFSYDVKMKEKGDIPEGYSVSREKKERFSLILESASTNQTSMYLCASRRDRGSNQPQHFGDGTRLSIL.

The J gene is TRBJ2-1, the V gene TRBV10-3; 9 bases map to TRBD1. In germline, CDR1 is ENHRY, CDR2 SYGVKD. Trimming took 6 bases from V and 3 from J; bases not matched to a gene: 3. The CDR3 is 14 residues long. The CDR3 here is CAIREGQGYNEQFF. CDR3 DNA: TGTGCCATCAGGGAGGGACAGGGCTACAATGAGCAGTTCTTC.

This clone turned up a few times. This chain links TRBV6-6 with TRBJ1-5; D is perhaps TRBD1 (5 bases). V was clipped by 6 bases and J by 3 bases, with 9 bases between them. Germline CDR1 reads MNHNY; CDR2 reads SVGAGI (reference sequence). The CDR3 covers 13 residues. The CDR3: CASRFGANQPQHF. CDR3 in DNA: TGTGCCAGCAGATTCGGGGCCAATCAGCCCCAGCATTTT.

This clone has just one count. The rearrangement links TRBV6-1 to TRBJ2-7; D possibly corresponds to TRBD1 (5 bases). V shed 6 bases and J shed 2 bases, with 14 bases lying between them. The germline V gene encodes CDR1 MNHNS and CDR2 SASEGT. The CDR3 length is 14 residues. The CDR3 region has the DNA TGTGCCAGCAGCGAACAGACAGATACCTACGAGCAGTACTTC. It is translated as CASSEQTDTYEQYF.

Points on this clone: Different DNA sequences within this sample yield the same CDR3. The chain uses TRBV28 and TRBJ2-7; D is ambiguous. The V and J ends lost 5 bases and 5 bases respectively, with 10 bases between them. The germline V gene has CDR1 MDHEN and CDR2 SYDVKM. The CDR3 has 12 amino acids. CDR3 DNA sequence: TGTGCCAGCAGTCTCCGAGGTGACGAGCAGTACTTC. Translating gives CASSLRGDEQYF. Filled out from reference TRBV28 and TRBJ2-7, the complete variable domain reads DVKVTQSSRYLVKRTGEKVFLECVQDMDHENMFWYRQDPGLGLRLIYFSYDVKMKEKGDIPEGYSVSREKKERFSLILESASTNQTSMYLCASSLRGDEQYFGPGTRLTVT.

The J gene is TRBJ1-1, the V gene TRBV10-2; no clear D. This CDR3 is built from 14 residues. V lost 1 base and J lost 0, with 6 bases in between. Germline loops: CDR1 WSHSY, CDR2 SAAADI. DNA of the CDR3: TGCGCCAGCAGTGAGTTTGGGGTGAACACTGAAGCTTTCTTT. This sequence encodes CASSEFGVNTEAFF.

As DNA, the CDR3 is TGTGCCAGCAGCGTAGTAGGGAGGGAAGATACGCAGTATTTT. Translating it yields CASSVVGREDTQYF. The J gene is TRBJ2-3, the V gene TRBV9; 7 positions agree with TRBD2. Per the germline V gene, CDR1 is SGDLS and CDR2 is YYNGEE. V lost 0 bases and J lost 5; bases outside the gene matches: 3. This CDR3 contains 14 residues.

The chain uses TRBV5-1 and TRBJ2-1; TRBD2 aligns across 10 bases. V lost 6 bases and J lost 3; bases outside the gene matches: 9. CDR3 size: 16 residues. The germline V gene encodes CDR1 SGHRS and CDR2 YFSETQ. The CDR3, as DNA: TGCGCCAGCACCATCACCCTAGCGGGAGACTACAATGAGCAGTTCTTC. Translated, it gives CASTITLAGDYNEQFF.

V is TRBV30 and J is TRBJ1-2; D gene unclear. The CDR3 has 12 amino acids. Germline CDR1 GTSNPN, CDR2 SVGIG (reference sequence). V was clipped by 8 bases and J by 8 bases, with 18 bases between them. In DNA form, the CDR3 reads TGTGCCGGAAACGACGGGTCGCGCGGCTACACCTTC. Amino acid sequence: CAGNDGSRGYTF.

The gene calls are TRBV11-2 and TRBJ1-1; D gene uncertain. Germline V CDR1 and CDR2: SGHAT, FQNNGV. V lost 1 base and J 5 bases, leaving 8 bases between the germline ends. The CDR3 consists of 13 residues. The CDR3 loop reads CASSLAAVTEAFF. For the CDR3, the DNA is TGTGCCAGCAGCTTAGCTGCGGTTACTGAAGCTTTCTTT.

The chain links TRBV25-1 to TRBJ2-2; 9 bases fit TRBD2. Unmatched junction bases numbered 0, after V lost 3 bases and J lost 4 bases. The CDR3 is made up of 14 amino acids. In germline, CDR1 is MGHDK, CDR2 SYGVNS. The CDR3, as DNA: TGTGCCAGCAGTGATAGCGGGGGCACCGGGGAGCTGTTTTTT. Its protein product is CASSDSGGTGELFF.

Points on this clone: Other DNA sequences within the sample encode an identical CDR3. CDR3 sequence (DNA): TGCAGCGTTCTTCCAGGTCTAGCTGGCTACGAGCAGTACTTC. This encodes CSVLPGLAGYEQYF. The gene calls are TRBV29-1 and TRBJ2-7, with a tentative D call TRBD2 (5 bases). Germline V gives CDR1 SQVTM, CDR2 ANQGSEA. The CDR3 is 14 amino acids. V was shortened by 5 bases and J by 3 bases, with 17 bases between the two germline ends.

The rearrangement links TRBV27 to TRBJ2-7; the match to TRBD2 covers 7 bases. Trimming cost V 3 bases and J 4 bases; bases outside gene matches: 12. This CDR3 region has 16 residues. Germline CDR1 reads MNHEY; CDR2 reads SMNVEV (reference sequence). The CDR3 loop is CASSLDPRDYKYEQYF. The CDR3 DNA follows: TGTGCCAGCAGTTTGGACCCACGGGACTATAAATACGAGCAGTACTTC.